This TCR beta chain was found in a study of early T cells in non-severe SARS-CoV-2 infection (dated by TCRdb to the early 2020s). Regarding the complete study: Because TCR sequencing relied on bulk RNA taken from unsorted whole blood, pairing of alpha and beta chains was not possible. General findings and caveats noted by the study authors: VDJdb matching was skewed toward anti-spike CD8 responses, so virus-specific expansions were likely underestimated and private and CD4 specificities were missed.

Libraries came from 5' RACE. Reads for this sample came from a NextSeq 500. In the TCR library protocol, unique molecular identifiers were attached to individual cDNA molecules to correct for PCR bias and sequencing error. Both TCR alpha and beta chains were sequenced, and tight co-correlation was observed between alpha and beta sequence abundances in each sample. The paper's processing steps were these. V gene, J gene and CDR3 annotation of TCR sequences was performed with Decombinator V4. Expanded TCRs were defined as changing significantly between any two time points under a Poisson model with p below 0.0001. TCR abundances were normalised to the total number of TCRs sequenced per sample and were expressed as counts per million. TRAV1-2 paired with TRAJ12, TRAJ20 or TRAJ33 defined MAIT TCRs, while TRAV10 paired with TRAJ18 defined iNKT TCRs. VDJdb, accessed 1 November 2021, was searched for CMV, EBV and SARS-CoV-2 annotated TCRs, with TCRs annotated for multiple antigens excluded. In-frame beta chains were kept once TCRdb had trimmed the public reads at Q25 with fastp and called clones with MiXCR. CDR3 protein duplicates are merged, each entry listing the most common genes and DNA. The V and J calls reflect TCRdb's pipeline rather than the authors' work. For this sample the table gives 100,000 to 130,000 distinct CDR3 sequences, of which around 10% were detected only once. Of the sample, approximately 8.1% is held by the ten largest clones.

The CDR3 holds 12 amino acids from the cysteine to the phenylalanine. CDR3 DNA only is kept here, 36 bases in frame from base 1. V loses 9 bases at its end and J loses 2 bases; junction bases beyond the gene matches: 3. CDR1 is given as ENHRY and CDR2 as SYGVKD, both from the germline V gene. Set within a cohort of healthcare workers in London, UK, this nested case-control study involved weekly PCR testing of nasopharyngeal swabs along with blood sampling. Between 23 and 31 March 2020, the week of the UK lockdown, healthcare workers were enrolled and then followed up weekly for as long as 16 weeks. This clonotype was detected many times. No antigen is known for it. Per-base quality was not reported, and no clone a single base away is much larger than it.

Sequencing input: whole blood. The receptor chain draws on TRBV10-3 and TRBJ2-7; 8 central nucleotides agree with TRBD1. The sequence was obtained from an adult who was a healthcare worker with PCR-confirmed SARS-CoV-2 infection or an uninfected control (not recorded which). At the DNA level, the sequence is TGTGCCATGGGGACAGGAACCTACGAGCAGTACTTC. This yields the protein CAMGTGTYEQYF.